This T cell receptor beta chain emerged from a study of blood T cell repertoires in COVID-19. As for the study in general: Specimens from acute and convalescent COVID-19 originated in the United States, Italy and Spain. From T cells, B-cell-depleted T cells, or PBMCs came the material, which was cDNA or gDNA.

In the authors' methods: From reference gene primer amplification, estimates of nucleated cell counts were derived. Sequencing was performed with immunoSEQ multiplex PCR; in TCRdb, only in-frame clones are kept and a portion is missing. V and J calls and clone size come straight from that table; D and trimming were deduced from the DNA. The repertoire has roughly 410,000 clones, about 88% of them found once; the top ten carry less than 2%. Seattle cases were enrolled at active infection and followed longitudinally. This clone was recorded a few times. Sequencing used peripheral blood. This sequence was found in a woman between 40 and 50 years old with COVID-19, enrolled during active disease.

Written as DNA, the CDR3 is TGTGCCAGCAGTTTTGCTAGGGGTACCAATCAGCCCCAGCATTTT. It codes for CASSFARGTNQPQHF. V and J are TRBV28 and TRBJ1-5, with D perhaps matching TRBD1 (5 bases). Per germline, CDR1 MDHEN and CDR2 SYDVKM. The CDR3 consists of 15 residues. Trimming stripped 3 bases from V and 3 bases from J, with 12 bases between.